This note documents a single T cell receptor beta chain sequence. This entry comes from a study of T cells in Graves' hyperthyroidism and ophthalmopathy. Study summary: Sampling of peripheral blood happened at initial diagnosis, prior to any treatment.

Under 3 months was the duration of disease in ophthalmopathy patients, who also had a Clinical Activity Score of at least 3 and a NOSPECS grade of at least 4. Amplified regions were TCR beta CDR3 sequences from RNA transcripts. HTBI primers were used for first-round RT-PCR of the TCR CDR3. TCRdb reprocessed the multiplex PCR reads with MiXCR, giving one entry per CDR3 protein. The sample has about 350,000 distinct CDR3 sequences; around 15% are singletons. The CDR3 is 15 amino acids. The germline CDR1 and CDR2 sequences are SQVTM and ANQGSEA. The chain couples TRBV29-1 to TRBJ1-1; D is perhaps TRBD1 (6 bases). The clonotype originates from a woman in her sixties with Graves' ophthalmopathy. Sequenced sample: blood. Here the CDR3 reads CTTEGGADTSSEAFF. CDR3 in DNA: TGCACCACCGAGGGGGGGGCTGATACCTCTTCTGAAGCTTTCTTT.